The 24 T cell receptor beta chains below come from one sample, sequenced in a study of blood T cell repertoires in COVID-19. Libraries were prepared by immunoSEQ multiplex PCR; TCRdb keeps only in-frame clonotypes and omits some of them. The sample includes about 170,000 clones, 85% to 90% of them seen just once. Sequencing was done on a sample of peripheral blood. Every receptor here comes from a woman in her fifties or sixties with COVID-19, enrolled during active disease.

The rearrangement uses TRBV19 and TRBJ1-1; no reliable D call. Trimming removed 4 bases at V and 4 bases at J, with 13 bases between. This CDR3 has 14 amino acids. Germline assignment: CDR1 LNHDA and CDR2 SQIVND (reference sequence). Here the CDR3 DNA reads TGTGCCAGTAGTACAGGACTCGGGAGCACTGAAGCTTTCTTT. It yields the protein CASSTGLGSTEAFF.

The chain joins TRBV7-3 to TRBJ2-1, with TRBD2 matching over 7 bases. The CDR3 runs to 15 residues. V gave up 5 bases and J gave up 7 bases; unmatched junction bases: 11. The germline CDR1 and CDR2 sequences are SGHTA and FQGTGA. The CDR3 spells CASSLRTSRGNEQFF. CDR3 sequence (DNA): TGTGCCAGCAGCCTACGGACTAGTCGGGGGAATGAGCAGTTCTTC.

V and J are TRBV30 and TRBJ2-7, with D perhaps TRBD1 (7 bases). Trimming took off 0 bases at V and 0 bases at J, with 15 bases between the two ends. The germline V gene has CDR1 GTSNPN and CDR2 SVGIG (reference sequence). The CDR3 has 16 residues. In nucleotides, the CDR3 is TGTGCCTGGAGTGTACGAGGGGGGACAGCCTCCTACGAGCAGTACTTC. Its translation: CAWSVRGGTASYEQYF.

The chain recombines TRBV6-5 with TRBJ1-1; no definite D call. This CDR3 has 14 amino acids. The V end lost 2 bases, the J end lost 0 bases, and 7 bases lay between the germline ends. Germline V lookup: CDR1 MNHEY, CDR2 SVGAGI. The CDR3 DNA follows: TGTGCCAGCAGTTACAGCTTCATGAACACTGAAGCTTTCTTT. Amino acids: CASSYSFMNTEAFF.

The chain couples TRBV7-2 to TRBJ2-3, with D tentatively TRBD1 (5 bases). The CDR3 has 13 amino acids. The ends were cut back, 1 base at V and 14 bases at J, with 16 bases in the middle. In germline, CDR1 is SGHTA, CDR2 FQGNSA. The CDR3 here is CASSLGGYPRLYF. The CDR3 DNA follows: TGTGCCAGCAGCTTAGGGGGCTACCCACGTCTGTATTTT.

This clone was observed a handful of times. The chain's CDR3 is CASSRTSGRNEQFF. CDR3 bases: TGTGCCAGCAGCCGGACTAGCGGGAGGAATGAGCAGTTCTTC. The chain carries TRBV7-3 and TRBJ2-1; 14 nucleotides match TRBD2. CDR1 and CDR2 from the germline V gene are SGHTA and FQGTGA. V lost 5 bases to trimming and J lost 7 bases; unmatched junction nucleotides: 1. CDR3 length: 14 amino acids.

The V and J genes are TRBV18 and TRBJ1-1, with D hard to call. The germline V gene has CDR1 KGHSH and CDR2 LQKENI. The CDR3 contains 14 residues. Trimming stripped 3 bases from V and 0 bases from J, with 8 bases between. The CDR3: CASSPGGMNTEAFF. The CDR3 coding sequence is TGTGCCAGCTCACCGGGAGGCATGAACACTGAAGCTTTCTTT.

V is TRBV11-2 and J is TRBJ2-3, with D tentatively TRBD1 (6 bases). Germline assignment: CDR1 SGHAT and CDR2 FQNNGV. The CDR3 covers 16 residues. The V end lost 5 bases, the J end lost 1 base, and 16 bases lay between the germline ends. CDR3 sequence (DNA): TGTGCCAGCAGCATGACAGGCCTCCTAGGCACAGATACGCAGTATTTT. Encoded protein: CASSMTGLLGTDTQYF.

The chain uses TRBV20-1 and TRBJ2-1, with TRBD2 identical over 7 bases. V lost 3 bases to trimming and J lost 7 bases; unmatched junction nucleotides: 12. CDR1 and CDR2 from the germline V gene are DFQATT and SNEGSKA (reference sequence). The CDR3 length is 15 residues. This CDR3 reads CSASRTSDSPNEQFF. The CDR3 DNA reads TGCAGTGCTAGTAGGACTAGTGACTCTCCAAATGAGCAGTTCTTC.

Only a few counts were recorded for this clone. The chain is built from TRBV7-9 and TRBJ2-5, with 8 bases identical to TRBD2. The V segment lost 4 bases and the J segment 5 bases; nucleotides outside the gene matches: 15. This CDR3 comprises 17 residues. Germline assignment: CDR1 SEHNR and CDR2 FQNEAQ (reference sequence). The CDR3 bases are TGTGCCAGCAGCTCACCGGAGGTAGCGGGATGGGGGGAGACCCAGTACTTC. Its protein product is CASSSPEVAGWGETQYF.

Comment on this clone: Compared with germline, one end of the junction differs, possibly owing to a read error. The rearrangement links TRBV28 to TRBJ1-6; 10 bases are shared with TRBD1. The CDR3 extends over 15 amino acids. In germline, CDR1 is MDHEN, CDR2 SYDVKM. The DNA of the CDR3 is TGTGCCAGCTGTTTGGACAGGGGGTATAATTCACCCCTCCACTTT. Translating it yields CASCLDRGYNSPLHF. The full variable domain, rest sourced from reference TRBV28 and TRBJ1-6, is DVKVTQSSRYLVKRTGEKVFLECVQDMDHENMFWYRQDPGLGLRLIYFSYDVKMKEKGDIPEGYSVSREKKERFSLILESASTNQTSMYLCASCLDRGYNSPLHFGNGTRLTVT.

The rearrangement links TRBV11-3 to TRBJ1-6, with 7 nucleotides matching TRBD1. This CDR3 is 14 amino acids long. Germline CDR1 reads SGHNT; CDR2 reads YENEEA. The ends lost 2 bases at V and 7 bases at J; junction bases unmatched: 2. The CDR3 DNA follows: TGTGCCAGCAGCTTATGGGACAGCAATTCACCCCTCCACTTT. It translates to CASSLWDSNSPLHF.

The CDR3 DNA sequence: TGTGCCAGCAGTGGTCGGGGGTACAATGAGCAGTTCTTC. It is translated as CASSGRGYNEQFF. The chain joins TRBV6-4 to TRBJ2-1; D might be TRBD2 (6 bases). Germline V gene lookup returns CDR1 MRHNA and CDR2 SNTAGT. This CDR3 contains 13 residues. V lost 4 bases and J 4 bases, leaving 8 bases between the germline ends.

The V gene is TRBV15, the J gene TRBJ1-4; no firm D call. The CDR3 runs 14 residues. Germline lookup yields CDR1 LNHNV and CDR2 YYDKDF (reference sequence). Trimming shortened V by 5 bases and J by 5 bases, and 12 bases separated the two germline ends. The CDR3 region is CATSAVGANEKLFF. CDR3 sequence (DNA): TGTGCCACCAGCGCAGTGGGCGCGAATGAAAAACTGTTTTTT.

A single count supports this clone. The chain couples TRBV29-1 to TRBJ1-1; 7 bases align to TRBD1. The CDR3 has 14 amino acids. V dropped 6 bases and J dropped 2; count of bases not matched to a gene: 9. Germline assignment: CDR1 SQVTM and CDR2 ANQGSEA. CDR3 nucleotides: TGCAGCGTAGATTCAAACAGGGGAAACACTGAAGCTTTCTTT. Protein: CSVDSNRGNTEAFF.

The V and J genes are TRBV25-1 and TRBJ2-7; 9 bases agree with TRBD1. There are 15 residues in the CDR3. Per the germline V gene, CDR1 is MGHDK and CDR2 is SYGVNS. J gave up 6 bases and V 4 bases, and 10 bases lay outside the gene matches. CDR3 loop: CASSVPGQGLGEQYF. DNA for the CDR3: TGTGCCAGCAGTGTACCGGGACAGGGTCTTGGCGAGCAGTACTTC.

The V gene is TRBV4-2, the J gene TRBJ1-5; D is perhaps TRBD1 (5 bases). V dropped 0 bases and J dropped 5 bases, with 11 bases sitting between them. The CDR3 contains 15 residues. Germline CDR1 is LGHNA and CDR2 is YNFKEQ. The CDR3 loop reads CASSQEQGWHQPQHF. CDR3 DNA: TGTGCCAGCAGCCAAGAGCAGGGATGGCATCAGCCCCAGCATTTT.

The chain employs TRBV6-2 or TRBV6-3 and TRBJ2-3; 13 nucleotides agree with TRBD2. Germline trimming cut 6 bases from V and 4 bases from J; bases unmatched to any gene: 4. The germline gives CDR1 MNHEY, CDR2 SVGEGT. The CDR3 spans 15 residues. CDR3 DNA: TGTGCCAGCAGCTCGGGACTAGCGGGACCAGATACGCAGTATTTT. Translating it yields CASSSGLAGPDTQYF.

V is TRBV2 and J is TRBJ1-2; possible D gene TRBD1, 5 bases. Between the trimmed V and J ends, which lost 4 bases and 0 bases, there was a span of 12 bases. Germline V gives CDR1 SNHLY, CDR2 FYNNEI. The CDR3 runs to 15 residues. The CDR3 is CASSGGLAANYGYTF. The CDR3 nucleotides are TGTGCCAGCAGTGGGGGACTGGCCGCTAACTATGGCTACACCTTC.

This clone was counted once. The chain couples TRBV5-5 to TRBJ2-5; a weak D match, TRBD2 (6 bases). CDR1 and CDR2 from the germline V gene are SGHKS and YYEKEE (reference sequence). The CDR3 runs 12 residues. V lost 4 bases and J 5 bases, leaving 9 bases between the germline ends. The DNA of the CDR3 is TGTGCCAGCAGCCCGGGAGTTGAGACCCAGTACTTC. Protein: CASSPGVETQYF.

CDR3 bases: TGTGCCAGCAGCCGTGGCGGGAGGGGAGAGACCCAGTACTTC. Translation: CASSRGGRGETQYF. The V and J genes are TRBV4-2 and TRBJ2-5; TRBD2 agrees at 9 bases. In germline, CDR1 is LGHNA, CDR2 YNFKEQ. The CDR3 length is 14 residues. V shed 4 bases and J 4 bases; nucleotides not matched to a gene: 4.

V gene TRBV5-1 combines with J gene TRBJ2-4; weak D call: TRBD1 (5 bases). Germline assignment: CDR1 SGHRS and CDR2 YFSETQ. The CDR3 runs 18 residues. Trimming took 2 bases from V and 1 from J, leaving 19 bases between them. The CDR3 loop reads CASSLGQGTGFAKNIQYF. CDR3 in DNA: TGCGCCAGCAGCTTAGGGCAGGGCACTGGGTTTGCCAAAAACATTCAGTACTTC.

The V call is TRBV3-1 (or the pseudogene TRBV3-2), the J call TRBJ2-2; D call uncertain. The V end was cut by 4 bases, the J end by 4 bases, with 10 bases between. Looked up from germline, CDR1 is LGHDT and CDR2 is YNNKEL (reference sequence). The length of the CDR3 is 14 residues. The CDR3 is CASSPMPGTGELFF. CDR3 in DNA: TGTGCCAGCAGCCCTATGCCCGGCACCGGGGAGCTGTTTTTT.

The chain recombines TRBV5-1 with TRBJ2-1, with TRBD2 matching 14 bases. The CDR3 consists of 16 residues. Germline V CDR1 and CDR2: SGHRS, YFSETQ. V dropped 4 bases and J dropped 1; count of bases not matched to a gene: 1. This CDR3 reads CASSGLAGGSYNEQFF. The CDR3 coding sequence is TGCGCCAGCAGCGGACTAGCGGGAGGATCCTACAATGAGCAGTTCTTC.